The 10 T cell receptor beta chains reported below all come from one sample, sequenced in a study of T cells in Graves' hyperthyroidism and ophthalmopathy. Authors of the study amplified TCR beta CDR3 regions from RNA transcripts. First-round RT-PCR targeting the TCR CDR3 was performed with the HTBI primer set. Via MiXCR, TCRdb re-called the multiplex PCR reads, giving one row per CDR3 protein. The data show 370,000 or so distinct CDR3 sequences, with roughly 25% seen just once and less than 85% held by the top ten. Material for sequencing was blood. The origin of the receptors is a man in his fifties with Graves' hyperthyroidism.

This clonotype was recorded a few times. CDR3 residues: CASSLSGAGISPLHF. CDR3 DNA: TGTGCCAGCAGTTTATCCGGGGCCGGAATTTCACCCCTCCACTTT. This chain uses TRBV12-3 or TRBV12-4 with TRBJ1-6, with D perhaps matching TRBD1 (5 bases). Deletions cut 2 bases from V and 9 bases from J, with 14 bases between. The CDR3 is 15 amino acids.

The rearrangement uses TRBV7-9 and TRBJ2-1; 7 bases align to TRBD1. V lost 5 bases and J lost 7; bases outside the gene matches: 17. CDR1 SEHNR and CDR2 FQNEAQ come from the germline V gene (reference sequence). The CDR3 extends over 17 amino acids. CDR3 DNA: TGTGCCAGCAGCACCCGGACAGGCCACCCGGGTAATAATGAGCAGTTCTTC. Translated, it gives CASSTRTGHPGNNEQFF.

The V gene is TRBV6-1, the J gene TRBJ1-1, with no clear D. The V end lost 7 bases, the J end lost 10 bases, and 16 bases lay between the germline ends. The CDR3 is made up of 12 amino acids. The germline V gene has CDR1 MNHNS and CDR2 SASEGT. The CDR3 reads CASTEEGKGAFF. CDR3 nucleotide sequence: TGTGCCAGCACCGAAGAAGGCAAGGGAGCTTTCTTT.

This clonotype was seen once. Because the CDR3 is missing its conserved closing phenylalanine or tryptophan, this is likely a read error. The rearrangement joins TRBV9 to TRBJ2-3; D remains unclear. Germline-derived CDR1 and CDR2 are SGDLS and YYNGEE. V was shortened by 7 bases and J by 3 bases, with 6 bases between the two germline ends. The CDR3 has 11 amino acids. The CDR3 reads CASGATDTQYL. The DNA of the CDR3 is TGTGCCAGCGGAGCGACAGATACGCAGTATCTT.

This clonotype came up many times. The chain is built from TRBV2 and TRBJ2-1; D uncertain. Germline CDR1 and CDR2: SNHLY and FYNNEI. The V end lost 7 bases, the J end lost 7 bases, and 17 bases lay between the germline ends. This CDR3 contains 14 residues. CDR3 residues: CASTLLQSVNEQFF. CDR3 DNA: TGTGCCAGCACATTGCTCCAAAGCGTGAATGAGCAGTTCTTC.

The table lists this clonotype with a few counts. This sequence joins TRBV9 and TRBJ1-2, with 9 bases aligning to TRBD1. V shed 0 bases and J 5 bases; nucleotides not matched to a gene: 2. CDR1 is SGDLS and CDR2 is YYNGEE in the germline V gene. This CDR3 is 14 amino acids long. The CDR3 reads CASSVAGQGYGYTF. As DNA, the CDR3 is TGTGCCAGCAGCGTAGCGGGACAGGGTTATGGCTACACCTTC.

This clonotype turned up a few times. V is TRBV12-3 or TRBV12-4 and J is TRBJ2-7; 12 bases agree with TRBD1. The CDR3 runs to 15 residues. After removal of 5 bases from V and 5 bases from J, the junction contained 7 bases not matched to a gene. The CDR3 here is CASSSSGDRGHEQYF. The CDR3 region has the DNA TGTGCCAGCAGTAGCTCAGGGGACAGGGGGCACGAGCAGTACTTC.

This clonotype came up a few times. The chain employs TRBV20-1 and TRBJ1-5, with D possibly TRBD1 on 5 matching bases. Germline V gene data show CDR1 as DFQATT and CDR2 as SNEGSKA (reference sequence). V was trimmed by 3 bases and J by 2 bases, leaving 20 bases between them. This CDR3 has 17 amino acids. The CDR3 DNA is TGCAGTGCTAGGCACCCGGGAGGGGACGGTGGCAATCAGCCCCAGCATTTT. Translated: CSARHPGGDGGNQPQHF.

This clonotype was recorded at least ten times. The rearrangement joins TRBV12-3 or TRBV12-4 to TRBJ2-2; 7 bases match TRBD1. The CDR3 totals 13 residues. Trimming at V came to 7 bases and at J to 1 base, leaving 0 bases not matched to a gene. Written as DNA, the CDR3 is TGTGCCAGCAACAGGGGGAACACCGGGGAGCTGTTTTTT. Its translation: CASNRGNTGELFF.

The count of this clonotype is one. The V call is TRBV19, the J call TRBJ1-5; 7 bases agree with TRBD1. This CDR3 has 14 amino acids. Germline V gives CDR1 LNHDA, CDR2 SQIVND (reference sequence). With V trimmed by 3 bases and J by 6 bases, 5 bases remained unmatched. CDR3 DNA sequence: TGTGCCAGTAGTATGGAGCCAGGGGGTCAGCCCCAGCATTTT. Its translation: CASSMEPGGQPQHF.